This TCR beta chain originates from a study of blood T cell repertoires in COVID-19. Original data processing: For nucleated cells, counts were estimated from reference gene primer amplification. The method was immunoSEQ multiplex PCR; TCRdb's version includes in-frame clones alone and lacks a portion of them. V and J calls and clone size come straight from that table; D and trimming were deduced from the DNA. The sample includes some 73,000 clones, more than 60% of them seen just once. This CDR3 region has 14 residues. The germline V gene encodes CDR1 GTSNPN and CDR2 SVGIG (reference sequence). V was shortened by 0 bases and J by 7 bases, with 13 bases between the two germline ends. This clone has only a few counts.

The origin of this receptor is a man aged 60-69 years with acute or convalescent COVID-19. This rearrangement joins TRBV30 to TRBJ2-1, with D perhaps matching TRBD2 (7 bases). Sequences were obtained from peripheral blood. CDR3 DNA sequence: TGTGCCTGGAGTGTACACAGGGAGGGGAATGAGCAGTTCTTC. Its translation is CAWSVHREGNEQFF.